This T cell receptor beta chain is drawn from a study of type 1 regulatory T cells. This clonotype has a single count. TCRdb analysed the reads with MiXCR anew, one entry per CDR3 protein. Among some 90,000 distinct CDR3 sequences, 30% to 35% were seen once, and the ten largest hold approximately 2.2%. Sample: CD4+ T cells, either the whole sample or a sorted fraction (not recorded which). The origin of this receptor is a human donor in good health.

The CDR3 sequence is CASSARPSGDNEQFF. CDR3 coding DNA: TGTGCCAGCAGCGCAAGGCCTAGCGGAGACAATGAGCAGTTCTTC. The chain is built from TRBV9 and TRBJ2-1; 7 bases match TRBD2. This CDR3 is 15 amino acids long. CDR1 and CDR2 from the germline V gene are SGDLS and YYNGEE. The V gene end was trimmed by 3 bases and the J gene end by 5 bases; junction bases not matched to a gene: 8.